The 2 T cell receptor beta chains reported below all come from one sample, sequenced in a study of breast tumors, draining lymph nodes, adjacent tissues. The lymph nodes were axillary draining lymph nodes from breast cancer patients. TCRdb re-called the multiplex PCR reads with MiXCR, one entry per CDR3 protein. The table lists 100,000 to 150,000 distinct CDR3 sequences, approximately 20% of them singletons. The sample comprised axillary lymph node tissue. The receptors were sampled from a female donor with breast cancer. Some clones in this sample may be carry-over from other donors' samples.

This clonotype was picked up many times. V gene TRBV10-3 combines with J gene TRBJ2-2; a weak D match, TRBD2 (5 bases). Between the trimmed V and J ends, which lost 3 bases and 4 bases, there was a span of 9 bases. The CDR3 covers 14 residues. Germline CDR1 reads ENHRY; CDR2 reads SYGVKD. The CDR3: CAISELSGTGELFF. CDR3 nucleotide sequence: TGTGCCATCAGTGAACTAAGCGGCACCGGGGAGCTGTTTTTT.

The gene calls are TRBV6-1 and TRBJ2-3; TRBD2 agrees at 10 bases. Germline V lookup: CDR1 MNHNS, CDR2 SASEGT. CDR3 length: 15 residues. After removal of 4 bases from V and 4 bases from J, the junction contained 5 bases not matched to a gene. The CDR3 loop is CASSGRSGRADTQYF. The CDR3 nucleotides are TGTGCCAGCAGTGGCCGGAGCGGGAGGGCAGATACGCAGTATTTT.